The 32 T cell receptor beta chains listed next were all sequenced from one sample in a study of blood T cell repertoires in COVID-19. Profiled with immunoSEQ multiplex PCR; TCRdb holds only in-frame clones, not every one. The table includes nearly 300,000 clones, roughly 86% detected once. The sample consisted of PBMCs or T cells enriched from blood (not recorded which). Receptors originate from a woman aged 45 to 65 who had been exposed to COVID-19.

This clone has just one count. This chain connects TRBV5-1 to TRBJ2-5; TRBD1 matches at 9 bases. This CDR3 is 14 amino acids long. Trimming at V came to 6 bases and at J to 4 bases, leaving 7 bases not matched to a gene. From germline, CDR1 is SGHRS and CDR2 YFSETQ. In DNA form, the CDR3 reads TGCGCCAGCACCCCGACAGGGGGTCGAGAGACCCAGTACTTC. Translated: CASTPTGGRETQYF. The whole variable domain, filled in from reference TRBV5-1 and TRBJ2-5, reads KAGVTQTPRYLIKTRGQQVTLSCSPISGHRSVSWYQQTPGQGLQFLFEYFSETQRNKGNFPGRFSGRQFSNSRSEMNVSTLELGDSALYLCASTPTGGRETQYFGPGTRLLVL.

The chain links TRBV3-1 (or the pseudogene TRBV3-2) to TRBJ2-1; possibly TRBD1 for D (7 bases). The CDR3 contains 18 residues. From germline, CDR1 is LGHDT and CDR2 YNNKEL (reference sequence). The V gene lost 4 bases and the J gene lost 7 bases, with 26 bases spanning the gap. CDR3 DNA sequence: TGTGCCAGCAGCCCTAGGGCAGGAGGGGGCGCTTTTAGGAATGAGCAGTTCTTC. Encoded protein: CASSPRAGGGAFRNEQFF.

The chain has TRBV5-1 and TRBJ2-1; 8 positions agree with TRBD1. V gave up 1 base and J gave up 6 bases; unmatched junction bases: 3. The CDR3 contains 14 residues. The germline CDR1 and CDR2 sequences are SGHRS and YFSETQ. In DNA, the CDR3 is TGCGCCAGCAGCTTGCTGGGACAGGTCAATGAGCAGTTCTTC. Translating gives CASSLLGQVNEQFF.

The CDR3 DNA is TGTGCCAGCAGACTTCAGGGCCCCCCGAACACCGGGGAGCTGTTTTTT. Translated: CASRLQGPPNTGELFF. The J gene is TRBJ2-2, the V gene TRBV27; a weak D match, TRBD1 (5 bases). V lost 6 bases, J lost 0 bases, and 14 bases lay in between. From germline, CDR1 is MNHEY and CDR2 SMNVEV (reference sequence). The CDR3 spans 16 residues.

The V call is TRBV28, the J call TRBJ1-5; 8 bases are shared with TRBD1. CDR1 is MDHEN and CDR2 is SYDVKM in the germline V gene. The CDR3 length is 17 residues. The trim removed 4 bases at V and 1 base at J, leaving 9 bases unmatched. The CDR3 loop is CASSSTRTGLSNQPQHF. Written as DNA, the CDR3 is TGTGCCAGCAGTTCGACCCGGACAGGGCTAAGCAATCAGCCCCAGCATTTT.

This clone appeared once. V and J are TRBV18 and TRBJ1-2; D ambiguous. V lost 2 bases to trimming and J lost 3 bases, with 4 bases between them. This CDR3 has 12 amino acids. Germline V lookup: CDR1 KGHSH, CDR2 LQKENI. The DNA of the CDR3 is TGTGCCAGCTCACCAGCAGACTATGGCTACACCTTC. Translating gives CASSPADYGYTF.

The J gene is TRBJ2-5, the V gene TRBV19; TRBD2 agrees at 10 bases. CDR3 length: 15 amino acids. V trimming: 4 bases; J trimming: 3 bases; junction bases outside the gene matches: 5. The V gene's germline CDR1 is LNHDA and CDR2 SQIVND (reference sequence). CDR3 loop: CASSNGAGGKETQYF. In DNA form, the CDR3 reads TGTGCCAGTAGTAACGGAGCGGGGGGGAAAGAGACCCAGTACTTC.

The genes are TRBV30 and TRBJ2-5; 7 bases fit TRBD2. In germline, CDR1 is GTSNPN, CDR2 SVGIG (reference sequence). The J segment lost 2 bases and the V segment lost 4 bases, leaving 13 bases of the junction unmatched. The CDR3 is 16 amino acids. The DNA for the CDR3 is TGTGCCTGGAAAGGAGAGCGGGGCCGCTATCAAGAGACCCAGTACTTC. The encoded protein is CAWKGERGRYQETQYF.

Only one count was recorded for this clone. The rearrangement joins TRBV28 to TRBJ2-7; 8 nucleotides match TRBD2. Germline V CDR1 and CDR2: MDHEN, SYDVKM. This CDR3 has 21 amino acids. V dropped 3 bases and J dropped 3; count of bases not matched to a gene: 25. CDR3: CASSFPRGVAGGLPGFYEQYF. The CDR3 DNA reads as TGTGCCAGCAGTTTCCCCAGGGGAGTGGCGGGGGGTCTTCCAGGCTTCTACGAGCAGTACTTC.

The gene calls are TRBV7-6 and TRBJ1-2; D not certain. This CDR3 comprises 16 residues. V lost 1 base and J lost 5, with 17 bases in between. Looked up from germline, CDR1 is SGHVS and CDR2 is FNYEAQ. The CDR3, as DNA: TGTGCCAGCAGCTTAGGGGTCCGGGAGGCTTCTTATGGCTACACCTTC. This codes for CASSLGVREASYGYTF.

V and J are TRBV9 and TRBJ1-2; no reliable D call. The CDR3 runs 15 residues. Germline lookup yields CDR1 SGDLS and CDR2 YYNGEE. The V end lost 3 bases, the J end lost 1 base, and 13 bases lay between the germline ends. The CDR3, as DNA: TGTGCCAGCAGCGGACTAGGCATAATTAACTATGGCTACACCTTC. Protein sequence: CASSGLGIINYGYTF.

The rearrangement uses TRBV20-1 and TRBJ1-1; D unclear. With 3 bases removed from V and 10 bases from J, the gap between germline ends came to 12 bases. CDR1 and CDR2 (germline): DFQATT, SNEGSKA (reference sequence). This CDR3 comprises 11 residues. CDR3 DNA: TGCAGTGCTAGTATCCCCCCGGGAGCTTTCTTT. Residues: CSASIPPGAFF.

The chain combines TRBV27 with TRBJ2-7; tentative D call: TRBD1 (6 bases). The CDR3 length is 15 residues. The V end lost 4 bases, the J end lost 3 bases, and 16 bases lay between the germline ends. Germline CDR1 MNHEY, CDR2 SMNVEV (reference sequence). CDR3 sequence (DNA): TGTGCCAGCAGTTACCTCAGGGGAAGGGTCTACGAGCAGTACTTC. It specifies CASSYLRGRVYEQYF.

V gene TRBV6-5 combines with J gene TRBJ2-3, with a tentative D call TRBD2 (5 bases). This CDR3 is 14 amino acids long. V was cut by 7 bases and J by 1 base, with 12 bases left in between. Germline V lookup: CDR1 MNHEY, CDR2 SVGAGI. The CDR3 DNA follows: TGTGCCAGCACGTTGGCGGGCCGCACAGATACGCAGTATTTT. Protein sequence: CASTLAGRTDTQYF.

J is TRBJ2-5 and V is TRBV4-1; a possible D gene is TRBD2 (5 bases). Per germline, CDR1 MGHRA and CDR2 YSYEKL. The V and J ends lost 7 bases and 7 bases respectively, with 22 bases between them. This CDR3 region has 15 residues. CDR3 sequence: CASTRTGSPEATQYF. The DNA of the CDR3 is TGCGCCAGCACCCGTACGGGGTCTCCGGAGGCGACCCAGTACTTC.

CDR3 coding DNA: TGTGCCAGTTCCGGGACTCCGGGGGACACCATATATTTT. Its translation is CASSGTPGDTIYF. This chain links TRBV19 with TRBJ1-3, with TRBD1 as a possible D gene (5 bases). Deletions cut 8 bases from V and 8 bases from J, with 16 bases between. In germline, CDR1 is LNHDA, CDR2 SQIVND (reference sequence). The CDR3 has 13 residues. The whole variable domain, filled in from reference TRBV19 and TRBJ1-3, reads DGGITQSPKYLFRKEGQNVTLSCEQNLNHDAMYWYRQDPGQGLRLIYYSQIVNDFQKGDIAEGYSVSREKKESFPLTVTSAQKNPTAFYLCASSGTPGDTIYFGEGSWLTVV.

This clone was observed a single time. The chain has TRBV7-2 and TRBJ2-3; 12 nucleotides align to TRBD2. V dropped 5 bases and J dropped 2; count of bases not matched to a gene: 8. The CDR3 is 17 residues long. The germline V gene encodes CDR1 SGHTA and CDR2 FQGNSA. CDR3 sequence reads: CASSRGLAGSFTDTQYF. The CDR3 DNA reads TGTGCCAGCAGCCGCGGACTAGCGGGGTCCTTCACAGATACGCAGTATTTT.

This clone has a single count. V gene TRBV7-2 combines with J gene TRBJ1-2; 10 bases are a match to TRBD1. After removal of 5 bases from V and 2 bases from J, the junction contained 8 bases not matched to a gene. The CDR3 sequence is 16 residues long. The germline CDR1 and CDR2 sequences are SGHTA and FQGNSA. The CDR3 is CASSPPGQGLNYGYTF. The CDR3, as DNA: TGTGCCAGCAGCCCTCCGGGACAGGGGTTAAACTATGGCTACACCTTC.

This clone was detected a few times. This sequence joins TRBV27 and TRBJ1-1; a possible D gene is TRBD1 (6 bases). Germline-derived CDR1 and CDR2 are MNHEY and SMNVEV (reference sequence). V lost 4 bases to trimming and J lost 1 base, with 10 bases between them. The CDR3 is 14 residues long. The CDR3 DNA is TGTGCCAGCAGTTCAGGACAGCCGAACACTGAAGCTTTCTTT. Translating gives CASSSGQPNTEAFF.

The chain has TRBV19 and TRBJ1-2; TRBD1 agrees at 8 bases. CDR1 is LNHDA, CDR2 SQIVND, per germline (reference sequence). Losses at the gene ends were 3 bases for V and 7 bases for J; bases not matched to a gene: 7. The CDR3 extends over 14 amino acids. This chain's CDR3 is CASSIQGARGGYTF. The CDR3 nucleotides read TGTGCCAGTAGTATCCAGGGGGCGCGAGGTGGCTACACCTTC.

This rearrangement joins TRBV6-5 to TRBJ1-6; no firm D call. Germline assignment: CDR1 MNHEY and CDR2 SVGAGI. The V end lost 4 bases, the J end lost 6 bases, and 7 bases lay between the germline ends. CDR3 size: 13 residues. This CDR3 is CASSWRGNSPLHF. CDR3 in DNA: TGTGCCAGCAGTTGGAGAGGTAATTCACCCCTCCACTTT.

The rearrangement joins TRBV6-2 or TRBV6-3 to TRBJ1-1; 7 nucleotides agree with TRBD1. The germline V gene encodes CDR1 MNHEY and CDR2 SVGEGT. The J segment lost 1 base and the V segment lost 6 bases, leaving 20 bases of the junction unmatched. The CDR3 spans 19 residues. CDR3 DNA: TGTGCCAGCAGCCCTCACCGAACCAGACCGGGACAGAAGAACACTGAAGCTTTCTTT. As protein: CASSPHRTRPGQKNTEAFF.

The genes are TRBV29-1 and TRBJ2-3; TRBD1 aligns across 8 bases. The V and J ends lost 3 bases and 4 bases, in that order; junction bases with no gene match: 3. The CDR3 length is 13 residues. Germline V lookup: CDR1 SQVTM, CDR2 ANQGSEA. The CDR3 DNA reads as TGCAGCGTTGAGGACAGGGCGGCAGATACGCAGTATTTT. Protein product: CSVEDRAADTQYF.

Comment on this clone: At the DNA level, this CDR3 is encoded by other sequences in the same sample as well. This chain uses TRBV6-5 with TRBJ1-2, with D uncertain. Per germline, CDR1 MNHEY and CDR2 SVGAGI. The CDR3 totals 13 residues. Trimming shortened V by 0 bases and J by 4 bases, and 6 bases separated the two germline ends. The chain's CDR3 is CASSYSGGYGYTF. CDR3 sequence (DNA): TGTGCCAGCAGTTACTCTGGCGGCTATGGCTACACCTTC.

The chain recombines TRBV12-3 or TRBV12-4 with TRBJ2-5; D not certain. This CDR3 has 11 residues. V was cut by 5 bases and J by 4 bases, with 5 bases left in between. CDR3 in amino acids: CASSPGETQYF. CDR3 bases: TGTGCCAGCAGTCCGGGAGAGACCCAGTACTTC.

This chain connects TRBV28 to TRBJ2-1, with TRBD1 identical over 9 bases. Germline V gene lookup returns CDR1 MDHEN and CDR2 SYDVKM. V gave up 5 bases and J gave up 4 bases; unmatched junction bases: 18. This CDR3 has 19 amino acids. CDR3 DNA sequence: TGTGCCAGCAGTACGCGAGTGGTTGAGGACAGGGGACTTTACAATGAGCAGTTCTTC. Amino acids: CASSTRVVEDRGLYNEQFF.

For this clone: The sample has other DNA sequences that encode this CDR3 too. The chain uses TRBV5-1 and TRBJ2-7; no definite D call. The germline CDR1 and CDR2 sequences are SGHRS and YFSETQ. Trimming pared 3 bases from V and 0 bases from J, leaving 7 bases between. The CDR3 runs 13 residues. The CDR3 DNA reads TGCGCCAGCAGCTCAACTAACTCCTACGAGCAGTACTTC. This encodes CASSSTNSYEQYF. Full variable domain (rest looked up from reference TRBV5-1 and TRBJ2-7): KAGVTQTPRYLIKTRGQQVTLSCSPISGHRSVSWYQQTPGQGLQFLFEYFSETQRNKGNFPGRFSGRQFSNSRSEMNVSTLELGDSALYLCASSSTNSYEQYFGPGTRLTVT.

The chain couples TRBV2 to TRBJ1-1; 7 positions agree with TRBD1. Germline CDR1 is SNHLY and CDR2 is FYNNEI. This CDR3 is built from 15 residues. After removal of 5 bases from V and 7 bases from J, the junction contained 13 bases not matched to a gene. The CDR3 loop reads CASSRDSTTAGEAFF. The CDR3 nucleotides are TGTGCCAGCAGTAGGGACAGTACAACGGCGGGTGAAGCTTTCTTT. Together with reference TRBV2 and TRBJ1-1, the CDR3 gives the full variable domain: EPEVTQTPSHQVTQMGQEVILRCVPISNHLYFYWYRQILGQKVEFLVSFYNNEISEKSEIFDDQFSVERPDGSNFTLKIRSTKLEDSAMYFCASSRDSTTAGEAFFGQGTRLTVV.

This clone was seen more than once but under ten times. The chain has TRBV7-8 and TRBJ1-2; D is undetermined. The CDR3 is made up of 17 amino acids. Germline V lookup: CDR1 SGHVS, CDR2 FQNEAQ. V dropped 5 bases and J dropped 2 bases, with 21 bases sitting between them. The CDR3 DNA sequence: TGTGCCAGCAGCCCAACACTAAAGTTAACCGAGAACTATGGCTACACCTTC. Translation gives CASSPTLKLTENYGYTF.

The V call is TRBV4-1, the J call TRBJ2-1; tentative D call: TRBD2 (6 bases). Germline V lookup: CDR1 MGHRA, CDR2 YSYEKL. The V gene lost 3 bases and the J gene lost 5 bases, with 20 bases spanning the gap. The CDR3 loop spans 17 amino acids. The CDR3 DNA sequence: TGCGCCAGCAGCCACCTCCGGGGGACGGAAGTTGACAATGAGCAGTTCTTC. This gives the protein CASSHLRGTEVDNEQFF.

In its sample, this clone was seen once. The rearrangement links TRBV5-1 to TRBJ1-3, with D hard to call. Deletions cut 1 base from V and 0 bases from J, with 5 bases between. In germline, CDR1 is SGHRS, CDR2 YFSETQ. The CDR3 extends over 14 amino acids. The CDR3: CASSLSDSGNTIYF. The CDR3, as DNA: TGCGCCAGCAGCTTGTCAGACTCTGGAAACACCATATATTTT.

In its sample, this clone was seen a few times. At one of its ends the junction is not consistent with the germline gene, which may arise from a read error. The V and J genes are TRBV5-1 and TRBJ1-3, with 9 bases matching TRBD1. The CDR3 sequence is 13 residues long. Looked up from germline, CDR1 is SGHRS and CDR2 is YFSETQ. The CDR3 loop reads CASTLDRGDTIYF. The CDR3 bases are TGCGCCAGCACCTTGGACAGGGGAGACACCATATATTTT. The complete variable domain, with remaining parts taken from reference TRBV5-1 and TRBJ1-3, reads KAGVTQTPRYLIKTRGQQVTLSCSPISGHRSVSWYQQTPGQGLQFLFEYFSETQRNKGNFPGRFSGRQFSNSRSEMNVSTLELGDSALYLCASTLDRGDTIYFGEGSWLTVV.